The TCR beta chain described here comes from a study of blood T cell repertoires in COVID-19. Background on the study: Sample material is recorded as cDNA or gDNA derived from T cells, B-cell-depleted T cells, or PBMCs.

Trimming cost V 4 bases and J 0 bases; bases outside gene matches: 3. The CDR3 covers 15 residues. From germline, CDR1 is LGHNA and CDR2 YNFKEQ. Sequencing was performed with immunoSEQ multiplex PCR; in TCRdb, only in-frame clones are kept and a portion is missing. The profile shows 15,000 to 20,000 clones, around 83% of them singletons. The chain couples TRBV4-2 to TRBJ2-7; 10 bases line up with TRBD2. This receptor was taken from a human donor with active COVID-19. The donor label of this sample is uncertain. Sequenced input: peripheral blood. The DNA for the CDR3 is TGTGCCAGCAGCCCCGCTAGCGGGAGCTCCTACGAGCAGTACTTC. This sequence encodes CASSPASGSSYEQYF.